This T cell receptor (beta chain) was observed in a study of brain T cells in children with intractable seizures. Study outcomes and limitations: Pre-surgery blood may have been undersampled, hiding some clones.

CDR1 is SGHDT and CDR2 is YYEEEE in the germline V gene. The V gene end was trimmed by 4 bases and the J gene end by 4 bases; junction bases not matched to a gene: 8. This CDR3 has 15 residues. The method was immunoSEQ multiplex PCR; TCRdb's version includes in-frame clones alone and lacks a portion of them. The data hold 340,000 or so clones, with roughly 92% observed a single time. Remarks on this clone: The antigen is not known.

Time point defined: blood from clinic visit 5 months post-surgery; TSC patient then seizure free. Specimen: peripheral blood, collected about 5 months after surgery. The chain joins TRBV5-6 to TRBJ2-5; 9 bases fit TRBD1. The clonotype was recovered from a boy less than two years old with tuberous sclerosis and intractable seizures. CDR3 region: CASSISGTGPETQYF. The CDR3 DNA sequence: TGTGCCAGCAGCATTTCCGGGACAGGGCCAGAGACCCAGTACTTC. Supplemented by reference TRBV5-6 and TRBJ2-5, the full variable domain reads DAGVTQSPTHLIKTRGQQVTLRCSPKSGHDTVSWYQQALGQGPQFIFQYYEEEERQRGNFPDRFSGHQFPNYSSELNVNALLLGDSALYLCASSISGTGPETQYFGPGTRLLVL.